The clone carrying this T cell receptor beta chain was counted at least ten times. This entry is derived from a study of T-cell reconstitution after alpha-beta-depleted transplantation in children. The authors prepared the TCRbeta library with unique molecular identifiers. Using its own MiXCR run on the PCR reads, TCRdb lists one record per CDR3 protein. The table lists around 400,000 distinct CDR3 sequences, roughly 22% of them singletons. V gave up 0 bases and J gave up 6 bases, with 18 bases separating them. This CDR3 is built from 16 residues. In germline, CDR1 is LNHNV, CDR2 YYDKDF (reference sequence).

The TCR originated in a human donor who donated a stem cell graft to a child with acute myeloid leukemia. The rearrangement joins TRBV15 to TRBJ2-7; D is uncertain. The starting material was PBMCs from the stem cell graft donor, obtained from the stem cell graft. Here the CDR3 DNA reads TGTGCCACCAGCAGAGATGTACTGCGTAGTCTGGGCGAGCAGTACTTC. It codes for CATSRDVLRSLGEQYF.